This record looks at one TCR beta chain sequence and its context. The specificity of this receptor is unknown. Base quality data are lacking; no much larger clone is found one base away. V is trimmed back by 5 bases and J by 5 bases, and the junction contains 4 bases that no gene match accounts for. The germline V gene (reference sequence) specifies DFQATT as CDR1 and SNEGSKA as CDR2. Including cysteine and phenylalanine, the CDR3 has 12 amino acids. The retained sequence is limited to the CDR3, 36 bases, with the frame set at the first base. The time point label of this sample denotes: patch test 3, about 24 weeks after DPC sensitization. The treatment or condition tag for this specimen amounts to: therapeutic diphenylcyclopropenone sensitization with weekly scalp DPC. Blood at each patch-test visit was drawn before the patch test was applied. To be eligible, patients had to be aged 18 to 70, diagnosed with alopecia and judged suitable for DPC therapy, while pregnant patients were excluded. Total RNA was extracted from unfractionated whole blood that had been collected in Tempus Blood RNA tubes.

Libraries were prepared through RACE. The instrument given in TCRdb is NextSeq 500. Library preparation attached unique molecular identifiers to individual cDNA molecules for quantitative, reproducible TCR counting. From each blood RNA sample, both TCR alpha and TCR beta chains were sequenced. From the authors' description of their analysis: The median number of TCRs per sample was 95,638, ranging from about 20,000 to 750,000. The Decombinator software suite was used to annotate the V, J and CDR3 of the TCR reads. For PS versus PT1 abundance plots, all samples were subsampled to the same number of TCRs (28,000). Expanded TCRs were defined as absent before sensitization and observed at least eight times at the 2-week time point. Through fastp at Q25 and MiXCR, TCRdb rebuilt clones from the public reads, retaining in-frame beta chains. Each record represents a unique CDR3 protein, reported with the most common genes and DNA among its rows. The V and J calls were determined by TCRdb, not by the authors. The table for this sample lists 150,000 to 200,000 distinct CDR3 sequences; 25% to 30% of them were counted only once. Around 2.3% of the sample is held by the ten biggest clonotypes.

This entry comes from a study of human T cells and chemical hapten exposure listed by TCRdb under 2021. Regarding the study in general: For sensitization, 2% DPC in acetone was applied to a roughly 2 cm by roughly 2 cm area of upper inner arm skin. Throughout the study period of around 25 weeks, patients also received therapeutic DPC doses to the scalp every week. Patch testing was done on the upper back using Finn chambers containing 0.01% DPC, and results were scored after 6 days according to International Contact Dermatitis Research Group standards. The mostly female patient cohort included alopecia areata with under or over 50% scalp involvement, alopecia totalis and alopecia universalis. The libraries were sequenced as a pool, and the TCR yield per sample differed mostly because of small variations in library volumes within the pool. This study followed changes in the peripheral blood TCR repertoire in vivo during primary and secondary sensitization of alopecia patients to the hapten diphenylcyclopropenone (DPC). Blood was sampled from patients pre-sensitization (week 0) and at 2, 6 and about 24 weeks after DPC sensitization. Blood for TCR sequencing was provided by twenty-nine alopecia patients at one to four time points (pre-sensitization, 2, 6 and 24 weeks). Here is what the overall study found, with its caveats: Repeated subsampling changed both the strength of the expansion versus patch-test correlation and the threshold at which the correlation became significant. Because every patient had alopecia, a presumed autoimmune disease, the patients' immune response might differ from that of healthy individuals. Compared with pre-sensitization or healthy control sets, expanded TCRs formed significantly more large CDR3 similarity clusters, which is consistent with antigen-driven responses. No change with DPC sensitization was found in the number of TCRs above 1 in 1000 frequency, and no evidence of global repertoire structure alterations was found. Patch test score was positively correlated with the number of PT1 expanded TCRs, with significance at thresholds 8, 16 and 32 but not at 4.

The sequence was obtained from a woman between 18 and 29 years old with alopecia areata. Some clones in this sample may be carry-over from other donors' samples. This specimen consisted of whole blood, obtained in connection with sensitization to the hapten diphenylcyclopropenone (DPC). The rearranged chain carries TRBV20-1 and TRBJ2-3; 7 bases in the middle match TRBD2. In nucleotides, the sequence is TGCAGTGCTGGGGGGGGTATAGATACGCAGTATTTT. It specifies CSAGGGIDTQYF.